This T cell receptor (beta chain) emerged from a study of T-cell memory formation after mild COVID-19. Each CDR3 protein is one row after TCRdb ran MiXCR on the 5' RACE reads. The table includes roughly 150,000 distinct CDR3 sequences, roughly 15% detected once. Points from the study as a whole: Detection of some responders pre-infection suggested pre-existing cross-reactive memory T cells participated. Most CD4+ clones that shrank were in CM and EM, while CD8+ ones turned up in EMRA. Clones shrinking between day 15 and 85 showed a balanced CD4/CD8 split, and those that grew later tilted toward CD4+. Nothing showed for sure that second-wave clones peaking on day 37 were SARS-CoV-2 specific.

The CDR3 has 13 residues. CDR1 and CDR2 from the germline V gene are LNHDA and SQIVND (reference sequence). V shed 8 bases and J 6 bases; nucleotides not matched to a gene: 7. On this clonotype itself: The antigen remains unidentified.

The V gene is TRBV19, the J gene TRBJ1-2; 9 bases line up with TRBD1. The material sequenced was PBMCs or a T cell subset sorted from them (not recorded which). This TCR derives from an adult woman who had mild COVID-19 (a few samples of this study predate the infection). Cell type and time point are not known. CDR3: CASQGQGDDGYTF. The DNA for the CDR3 is TGTGCCAGTCAGGGACAGGGAGATGATGGCTACACCTTC.